This T cell receptor (beta chain) was sequenced during a study of T cell repertoires in cytomegalovirus infection. Overall study context: CMV infection and matching HLA type were both indicated by public TCR beta signatures. Notes on the study in general: People with CMV and the relevant HLA were identified by cumulative public TCR beta family frequency.

As to this clonotype: Its antigen is unknown.

TCRdb re-analysed the reads in MiXCR, keeping a single row per CDR3 protein. The sample records around 280,000 distinct CDR3 sequences, around 9.1% being singletons. Germline-derived CDR1 and CDR2 are SGHTA and FQGNSA. The CDR3 totals 17 residues. Trimming took off 1 base at V and 5 bases at J, with 17 bases between the two ends. The sequence came from a human donor in good health (CMV status not recorded). Some clones in this sample may be carry-over from other donors' samples. Specimen: PBMCs. The chain couples TRBV7-2 to TRBJ1-4; D gene uncertain. The CDR3 spells CASSLELRLTANEKLFF. The CDR3, as DNA: TGTGCCAGCAGCTTAGAGTTAAGACTGACCGCCAATGAAAAACTGTTTTTT.